This T cell receptor (beta chain) derives from a study of T cell repertoires in cytomegalovirus infection. The wider study: Matching HLA type and CMV infection were both indicated by public TCR beta signatures.

Study outcomes and limitations: The study identified carriers of CMV plus the relevant HLA from cumulative public TCR beta family frequency.

TCRdb re-derived calls from the reads in MiXCR, one entry per CDR3 protein. The sample shows over 200,000 distinct CDR3 sequences, roughly 13% of them seen only once. This clonotype was seen a few times. Its target is unknown. Germline V lookup: CDR1 SGHVS, CDR2 FQNEAQ. V was pared by 1 base and J by 2 bases, with 12 bases between. The CDR3 has 15 residues. Material: PBMCs. This TCR came from a human donor in good health (CMV status not recorded). Some clones in this sample may be carry-over from other donors' samples. The V gene is TRBV7-8, the J gene TRBJ2-7; perhaps TRBD1 as D (6 bases). CDR3 bases: TGTGCCAGCAGCTTAGAGTTGGGGGCCCCCTACGAGCAGTACTTC. Its protein is CASSLELGAPYEQYF.